Only a few counts were recorded for the clone carrying this TCR beta chain. Its target is not known. The sample is drawn from a study of beta chain features in type 1 diabetes. All of the isolated RNA was reverse transcribed, so expressed TCRB transcripts were sequenced. The protocol was immunoSEQ multiplex PCR, while the TCRdb copy is restricted to in-frame clones and leaves out a portion. Altogether roughly 260,000 clones are present, 11% being singletons, with the ten largest covering around 0.017%. Study findings and constraints: Type 1 diabetes patients had VDJ junctions that carried fewer insertions and more deletions. A moderate, significant TCRB CDR3 shortening appeared in type 1 diabetes across four CD4+ subsets.

The CDR3 sequence is 14 residues long. V was cut by 4 bases and J by 1 base, with 12 bases left in between. Germline lookup yields CDR1 SGHRS and CDR2 YFSETQ. The receptor was derived from a man aged 25 to 40 with type 1 diabetes. The genes are TRBV5-1 and TRBJ2-7; D ambiguous. The sequenced material came from naive CD4+ T cells from blood. The CDR3 DNA reads as TGCGCCAGCAGCCCGGAGAGTCGGTCCTACGAGCAGTACTTC. Protein sequence: CASSPESRSYEQYF.